Sequencing of this T cell receptor beta chain was carried out in a study of Ad26.COV2.S vaccination and SARS-CoV-2 variants. Overall study context: Participants got Ad26.COV2.S intramuscularly, once or twice 56 days apart.

The treatment was: some 20 received Ad26.COV2.S at low or high dose, single or two shots; a few received placebo; per-sample allocation not given. Sampling was performed 63 days after the first vaccine or placebo injection. Donation was by an adult aged 18-55 years who was in Boston. Participants' vaccine, an Ad26 vector, delivered Wuhan-strain SARS-CoV-2 spike. Germline assignment: CDR1 SGHRS and CDR2 YFSETQ. Trimming at V came to 4 bases and at J to 0 bases, leaving 7 bases not matched to a gene. The CDR3 length is 16 residues. Repertoires were generated with immunoSEQ multiplex PCR, while TCRdb's copy carries only in-frame clones and drops some. The sample has 350,000 to 550,000 clones, approximately 92% seen once; the top ten hold over 2.5%.

The origin of this receptor is a person between 18 and 65 years old who received the Ad26.COV2.S COVID-19 vaccine or a placebo. The rearrangement joins TRBV5-1 to TRBJ2-1; 7 bases map to TRBD1. The sample here was peripheral blood, taken in a trial of Ad26.COV2.S vaccine versus placebo. The CDR3 region has the DNA TGCGCCAGCAGCAGTAGACAGGGAGACTCCTACAATGAGCAGTTCTTC. Protein product: CASSSRQGDSYNEQFF.